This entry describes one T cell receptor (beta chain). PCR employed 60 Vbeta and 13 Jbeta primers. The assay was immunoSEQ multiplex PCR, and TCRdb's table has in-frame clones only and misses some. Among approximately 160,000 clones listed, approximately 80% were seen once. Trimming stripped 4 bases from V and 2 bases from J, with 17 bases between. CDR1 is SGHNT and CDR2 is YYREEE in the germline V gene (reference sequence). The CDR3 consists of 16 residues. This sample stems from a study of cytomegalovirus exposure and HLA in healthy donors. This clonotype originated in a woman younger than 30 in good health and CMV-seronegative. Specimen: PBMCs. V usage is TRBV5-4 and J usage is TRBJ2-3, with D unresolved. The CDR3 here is CASSPEWSPSTDTQYF. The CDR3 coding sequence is TGTGCCAGCAGCCCGGAGTGGAGCCCATCCACAGATACGCAGTATTTT.